Listed here are 12 T cell receptor beta chains from one sample, sequenced in a study of blood T cell repertoires in COVID-19. The method was immunoSEQ multiplex PCR; TCRdb's version includes in-frame clones alone and lacks a portion of them. Here the sample spans 150,000 or so clones, 85% being singletons. The specimen sequenced was peripheral blood. These receptors were obtained from a human donor with acute or convalescent COVID-19. The donor label of this sample is uncertain.

The rearrangement joins TRBV4-3 to TRBJ1-5, with a possible D match to TRBD1 (6 bases). The CDR3 totals 15 residues. Trimming took 0 bases from V and 4 from J, leaving 10 bases between them. The V gene's germline CDR1 is LGHNA and CDR2 YSLEER. The CDR3 is CASSQDKGTNQPQHF. The CDR3 nucleotides are TGCGCCAGCAGCCAAGATAAAGGGACAAATCAGCCCCAGCATTTT.

The rearrangement uses TRBV4-1 and TRBJ2-5; TRBD2 aligns across 7 bases. Germline assignment: CDR1 MGHRA and CDR2 YSYEKL. CDR3 length: 15 amino acids. The V gene end was trimmed by 0 bases and the J gene end by 6 bases; junction bases not matched to a gene: 7. CDR3 DNA: TGCGCCAGCAGCCAAGATTTTCCGAGCGGGAAGACCCAGTACTTC. It translates to CASSQDFPSGKTQYF.

The chain combines TRBV5-1 with TRBJ1-2, with TRBD1 matching 9 bases. The germline V gene has CDR1 SGHRS and CDR2 YFSETQ. V lost 0 bases, J lost 6 bases, and 6 bases stayed unmatched. This CDR3 comprises 15 residues. CDR3 in DNA: TGCGCCAGCAGCTTGGAATCGGGACAGGGCCATGGCTACACCTTC. Translated: CASSLESGQGHGYTF.

CDR3 nucleotides: TGTGCCAGCAAGGGGGCGTCGTCTTCGGAAAAACTGTTTTTT. It encodes CASKGASSSEKLFF. The chain uses TRBV6-4 and TRBJ1-4, with 7 bases aligning to TRBD1. CDR3 size: 14 residues. V was pared by 7 bases and J by 8 bases, with 10 bases of the junction left unmatched. Germline V gives CDR1 MRHNA, CDR2 SNTAGT.

The chain links TRBV6-2 or TRBV6-3 to TRBJ1-1, with D unresolved. V gave up 2 bases and J gave up 8 bases, with 6 bases separating them. From germline, CDR1 is MNHEY and CDR2 SVGEGT. The CDR3 spans 11 residues. The CDR3 region has the DNA TGTGCCAGCAGTTACCTCGGGGAAGCTTTCTTT. It codes for CASSYLGEAFF.

This rearrangement joins TRBV6-6 to TRBJ2-1, with 7 bases aligning to TRBD1. This CDR3 is built from 15 residues. V shed 5 bases and J 9 bases; nucleotides not matched to a gene: 13. CDR1 MNHNY and CDR2 SVGAGI come from the germline V gene (reference sequence). The chain's CDR3 is CASSPDRVKSGEQFF. Here the CDR3 DNA reads TGTGCCAGCAGTCCCGACAGGGTAAAGTCGGGTGAGCAGTTCTTC.

The chain carries TRBV5-6 and TRBJ1-4; 7 bases line up with TRBD1. Germline assignment: CDR1 SGHDT and CDR2 YYEEEE. CDR3 length equals 16 residues. Trimming took 2 bases from V and 2 from J; bases not matched to a gene: 6. This CDR3 reads CASSFYDRDTNEKLFF. As DNA, the CDR3 is TGTGCCAGCAGCTTTTATGACAGGGATACTAATGAAAAACTGTTTTTT.

The sample holds a few counts of this clone. The rearrangement links TRBV15 to TRBJ1-1, with unresolved D. The CDR3 has 15 amino acids. Germline CDR1 is LNHNV and CDR2 is YYDKDF (reference sequence). Trimming pared 0 bases from V and 4 bases from J, leaving 12 bases between. This chain's CDR3 is CATSRDLRQTTEAFF. In nucleotides, the CDR3 is TGTGCCACCAGCAGAGATCTACGACAAACCACTGAAGCTTTCTTT.

CDR3 sequence (DNA): TGTGCCAGCAGCTCAGGCGGCAGGGTGAACACTGAAGCTTTCTTT. It translates to CASSSGGRVNTEAFF. V and J are TRBV5-4 and TRBJ1-1; a weak D match, TRBD1 (5 bases). Germline V gene sequence: CDR1 SGHNT, CDR2 YYREEE (reference sequence). The V and J ends lost 3 bases and 0 bases respectively, with 12 bases between them. The CDR3 spans 15 residues.

This clone was counted once. The J gene is TRBJ1-1, the V gene TRBV3-1 (or the pseudogene TRBV3-2), with 8 bases identical to TRBD1. This CDR3 contains 16 residues. CDR1 is LGHDT and CDR2 is YNNKEL in the germline V gene (reference sequence). Germline trimming cut 5 bases from V and 1 base from J; bases unmatched to any gene: 9. The CDR3 DNA follows: TGTGCCAGCAGCTCCGGGACAGGTCGGGCGAACACTGAAGCTTTCTTT. This sequence encodes CASSSGTGRANTEAFF.

V and J are TRBV12-3 or TRBV12-4 and TRBJ1-2, with D uncertain. Between the trimmed V and J ends, which lost 7 bases and 6 bases, there was a span of 9 bases. CDR3 length: 11 residues. CDR3 sequence (DNA): TGTGCCAGCACCGAGAGGGATGGCTACACCTTC. It yields the protein CASTERDGYTF.

This sequence joins TRBV7-2 and TRBJ2-1; TRBD1 matches at 9 bases. Germline lookup yields CDR1 SGHTA and CDR2 FQGNSA. V shed 5 bases and J 2 bases; nucleotides not matched to a gene: 7. The CDR3 loop spans 16 amino acids. For the CDR3, the DNA is TGTGCCAGCAGCCGGGACAGGGAACGGGCCTACAATGAGCAGTTCTTC. It encodes CASSRDRERAYNEQFF.